The clone carrying this T cell receptor (beta chain) was found a few times. What it binds is not known. This specimen comes from a study of response to subunit inactivated influenza vaccine. The V gene end was trimmed by 6 bases and the J gene end by 3 bases; junction bases not matched to a gene: 4. CDR3 length equals 13 residues. Looked up from germline, CDR1 is KGHDR and CDR2 is SFDVKD. Study conclusions and caveats: Authors suggested few new T cells are recruited by each seasonal influenza vaccination.

Using its own MiXCR run on the RT-PCR reads, TCRdb lists one record per CDR3 protein. The table has roughly 290,000 distinct CDR3 sequences, around a fifth seen once. The TCR sequence derives from a man aged 50-75 years who received an inactivated influenza vaccine. Specimen: PBMCs from blood, collected less than 22 months after vaccination. The chain joins TRBV24-1 to TRBJ2-7, with 7 bases fitting TRBD1. CDR3 DNA sequence: TGTGCCACCAGTTTGGCAGGGGGCTACGAGCAGTACTTC. Protein: CATSLAGGYEQYF.